What follows are 11 T cell receptor beta chains derived from one specimen sequenced in a study of T cells in localized non-small cell lung cancer (dated by TCRdb to about 2020). Libraries were constructed by the immunoSEQ multiplex PCR assay. The table comes from immuneACCESS by way of TCRdb, which keeps in-frame sequences with V and J called. Part of the clones is missing from these tables; in studies checked, under half for an unresolved V gene and the rest for unknown reasons. Counted in this sample were approximately 67,000 clones; 84% of them appeared once. The top ten constitute approximately 12% of the sample. Sequences were derived from peripheral blood, sampled before any cancer treatment. The receptors shown here come from a female donor over 55 with stage I lung adenocarcinoma.

The rearrangement joins TRBV5-1 to TRBJ1-6; 10 nucleotides match TRBD1. Germline CDR1 is SGHRS and CDR2 is YFSETQ. V lost 4 bases and J lost 7; bases outside the gene matches: 8. The CDR3 spans 16 residues. The CDR3 nucleotides are TGCGCCAGCAGCGGATCACCGGGACAGGGGAATTCACCCCTCCACTTT. Amino acid sequence: CASSGSPGQGNSPLHF. Looking up the rest from reference TRBV5-1 and TRBJ1-6 gives the full variable domain: KAGVTQTPRYLIKTRGQQVTLSCSPISGHRSVSWYQQTPGQGLQFLFEYFSETQRNKGNFPGRFSGRQFSNSRSEMNVSTLELGDSALYLCASSGSPGQGNSPLHFGNGTRLTVT.

The V gene is TRBV6-1, the J gene TRBJ2-7; 9 bases line up with TRBD2. J was trimmed by 5 bases and V by 5 bases; bases with no gene match: 10. The CDR3 is 15 amino acids. The germline gives CDR1 MNHNS, CDR2 SASEGT. The CDR3 is CASSFSSGGIDEQYF. The CDR3 region has the DNA TGTGCCAGCAGTTTTTCCAGCGGGGGGATTGACGAGCAGTACTTC.

The genes are TRBV7-3 and TRBJ2-6; D is ambiguous. V was shortened by 3 bases and J by 0 bases, with 3 bases between the two germline ends. The CDR3 has 14 amino acids. Germline V gene lookup returns CDR1 SGHTA and CDR2 FQGTGA. The CDR3 DNA follows: TGTGCCAGCAGCTTCAACTCTGGGGCCAACGTCCTGACTTTC. It yields the protein CASSFNSGANVLTF.

This sequence joins TRBV2 and TRBJ1-2, with a possible D match to TRBD1 (6 bases). Trimming cost V 4 bases and J 8 bases, with 20 bases left between them. This CDR3 spans 15 amino acids. Per germline, CDR1 SNHLY and CDR2 FYNNEI. Here the CDR3 reads CASSALNRADSGYTF. The CDR3, as DNA: TGTGCCAGCAGTGCACTCAACAGGGCCGATTCAGGCTACACCTTC.

This clone appeared a single time. The chain combines TRBV25-1 with TRBJ2-1; D remains ambiguous. V lost 8 bases and J lost 11, with 10 bases in between. This CDR3 comprises 10 residues. Germline V gene sequence: CDR1 MGHDK, CDR2 SYGVNS. The CDR3 coding sequence is TGTGCCAGCCCCGGGCTCAAGCAGTTCTTC. It codes for CASPGLKQFF.

This clone came up once. The chain carries TRBV13 and TRBJ1-5; D is ambiguous. This CDR3 contains 17 residues. V was trimmed by 5 bases and J by 0 bases, leaving 17 bases between them. The V gene's germline CDR1 is PRHDT and CDR2 FYEKMQ (reference sequence). The CDR3 region is CASSKSGVHYSNQPQHF. CDR3 coding DNA: TGTGCCAGCAGCAAATCCGGGGTCCACTATAGCAATCAGCCCCAGCATTTT.

This chain links TRBV7-8 with TRBJ1-6; 10 nucleotides match TRBD1. From germline, CDR1 is SGHVS and CDR2 FQNEAQ. The CDR3 consists of 15 residues. With 5 bases clipped from V and 7 bases from J, the junction kept 5 bases outside the gene matches. The CDR3 region has the DNA TGTGCCAGCAGCCAAGGGGGACAGGGGAATTCACCCCTCCACTTT. The encoded protein is CASSQGGQGNSPLHF.

CDR3 in amino acids: CAWKVDTDNEQFF. CDR3 nucleotide sequence: TGTGCCTGGAAGGTCGATACAGACAATGAGCAGTTCTTC. This chain joins TRBV30 and TRBJ2-1, with D unresolved. In germline, CDR1 is GTSNPN, CDR2 SVGIG (reference sequence). This CDR3 is built from 13 residues. Trimming took 4 bases from V and 5 from J, leaving 12 bases between them.

The chain recombines TRBV5-1 with TRBJ1-3, with TRBD1 as a possible D gene (5 bases). V gave up 4 bases and J gave up 0 bases, with 11 bases separating them. This CDR3 is built from 15 residues. CDR1 is SGHRS and CDR2 is YFSETQ in the germline V gene. CDR3 amino acids: CASSPQGGSGNTIYF. In DNA form, the CDR3 reads TGCGCCAGCAGCCCCCAGGGCGGCTCTGGAAACACCATATATTTT.

This chain joins TRBV29-1 and TRBJ2-5; possible D gene TRBD2, 6 bases. Germline V lookup: CDR1 SQVTM, CDR2 ANQGSEA. With 4 bases removed from V and 2 bases from J, the gap between germline ends came to 14 bases. This CDR3 is 14 amino acids long. CDR3 in amino acids: CSVALGGNQETQYF. CDR3 DNA sequence: TGCAGCGTTGCCTTGGGCGGGAATCAAGAGACCCAGTACTTC.

Note on this clone: At one end the junction does not follow the germline gene, possibly because of a read error. V is TRBV29-1 and J is TRBJ1-2; a weak D match, TRBD1 (5 bases). The V gene's germline CDR1 is SQVTM and CDR2 ANQGSEA. The CDR3 extends over 12 amino acids. CDR3 sequence: CSVGDPQENSSF. The CDR3, as DNA: TGCAGCGTTGGGGACCCCCAGGAGAACTCATCCTTC.